Listed below are T cell receptor beta chains from one sample, sequenced in a study of shared clonotypes between healthy human individuals. Only in-frame clones appear in the TCRdb table, and some are missing; sequencing was by immunoSEQ multiplex PCR. This sample has more than 2 million clones, with around 95% found just once. The source material was naive CD4+ T cells sorted from blood. Receptors were obtained from a man aged 18 to 30 in good health. CDR3s include the opening cysteine and the closing phenylalanine or tryptophan. D genes are given only for firm matches. Size is stated for part of the rows, as once, few or many counts, or as a class when the clone is expanded.

V	J	size	D	DNA	CDR3
TRBV12-5	TRBJ2-3	NA	TRBD1	TGTGCTAGTGGCGGCGGCACAGGGGGCATGTATTTT	CASGGGTGGMYF
TRBV6-1	TRBJ2-5	NA	NA	TGTGCCAGCAGTGTGACAGGATTGGGAGAGACCCAGTACTTC	CASSVTGLGETQYF
TRBV5-6	TRBJ1-4	once	NA	TGTGCCAGCAGCTTGCTTGGTGGGCTCGCAACTAATGAAAAACTGTTTTTT	CASSLLGGLATNEKLFF
TRBV9	TRBJ2-3	NA	TRBD2	TGTGCCAGCAGCGGAAAAGCGGGAGTAAGAACAGATACGCAGTATTTT	CASSGKAGVRTDTQYF
TRBV4-3	TRBJ1-2	NA	NA	TGCGCCAGCAGCCCCACCGTTGACTATGGCTACACCTTC	CASSPTVDYGYTF
TRBV5-1	TRBJ2-1	NA	NA	TGCGCCAGCAGCTTGGGAATAGCGTACAATGAGCAGTTCTTC	CASSLGIAYNEQFF
TRBV10-1	TRBJ2-2	NA	TRBD1	TGCGCCAGCAGTGAGTCGGACAGGACAAACACCGGGGAGCTGTTTTTT	CASSESDRTNTGELFF
TRBV5-1	TRBJ1-3	NA	TRBD1	TGCGCCAGCAGCTTGGGCCTCTCGTGGGGACAGGGGATTACTGGAAACACCATATATTTT	CASSLGLSWGQGITGNTIYF
TRBV5-1	TRBJ2-3	once	TRBD2	TGCGCCAGCAGCCCCAGACTAGCGGGGGGCCGGGCAGATACGCAGTATTTT	CASSPRLAGGRADTQYF
TRBV5-6	TRBJ1-2	NA	NA	TGTGCCAGCAGCTTGGACTCGGGCTATGGCTACACCTTC	CASSLDSGYGYTF
TRBV7-2	TRBJ2-7	NA	NA	TGTGCCAGCAGCCCCGGGCAGGTGTTTTACGAGCAGTACTTC	CASSPGQVFYEQYF
TRBV18	TRBJ2-2	NA	TRBD1	TGTGCCAGCTCACCGCGGACAGGGGCGGGCACCGGGGAGCTGTTTTTT	CASSPRTGAGTGELFF
TRBV10-3	TRBJ2-7	NA	TRBD1	TGTGCCATCAGTGGGATGGACAGGGGATACTACGAGCAGTACTTC	CAISGMDRGYYEQYF
TRBV10-3	TRBJ2-3	NA	TRBD2	TGTGCCATCAGTCCGGGACTAGCGGGAGCGGTAGATACGCAGTATTTT	CAISPGLAGAVDTQYF
TRBV7-2	TRBJ1-2	NA	NA	TGTGCCAGCAGCTTAGGCAGGGTTGGCTACACCTTC	CASSLGRVGYTF